The clone carrying this T cell receptor beta chain was found a few times. This sample is drawn from a study of blood T cells in healthy people across ages. A second PCR, run for roughly 7 to 12 cycles, used a sample-barcoded 5' primer plus a J-beta primer mix. Using its own MiXCR run on the 5' RACE reads, TCRdb lists one record per CDR3 protein. The sample lists some 760,000 distinct CDR3 sequences; around 25% were seen once. CDR1 SGHRS and CDR2 YFSETQ come from the germline V gene. V was pared by 0 bases and J by 5 bases, with 6 bases between. CDR3 size: 13 residues. The sample was also reused in another study, on T cells of mothers and their children.

The material sequenced was blood. The TCR comes from a boy younger than 18 in good health. The chain links TRBV5-1 to TRBJ1-5; TRBD1 is a possible D gene (5 bases). CDR3 protein: CASSLEQDQPQHF. The DNA for the CDR3 is TGCGCCAGCAGCTTGGAACAGGATCAGCCCCAGCATTTT.